The 15 T cell receptor beta chains reported below all come from one sample, sequenced in a study of cytomegalovirus exposure and HLA in healthy donors. Use of 60 Vbeta and 13 Jbeta primers characterized the PCR. Repertoires were generated with immunoSEQ multiplex PCR, while TCRdb's copy carries only in-frame clones and drops some. This repertoire includes tens of thousands of clones. The sample was PBMCs. The receptors were gathered from a woman in her sixties or seventies in good health and CMV-seronegative.

This sequence joins TRBV5-1 and TRBJ2-1, with 10 bases matching TRBD2. V dropped 4 bases and J dropped 4; count of bases not matched to a gene: 8. The germline gives CDR1 SGHRS, CDR2 YFSETQ. The CDR3 contains 16 residues. CDR3 region: CASSVEGLAAYNEQFF. The CDR3 DNA reads TGCGCCAGCAGCGTAGAAGGACTAGCGGCTTACAATGAGCAGTTCTTC.

The rearrangement joins TRBV28 to TRBJ2-7; 7 bases align to TRBD2. Germline V gives CDR1 MDHEN, CDR2 SYDVKM. J gave up 5 bases and V 4 bases, and 11 bases lay outside the gene matches. The CDR3 is 15 residues long. CDR3 in DNA: TGTGCCAGCAGTTCCCAATGGGAGGGCCTCGACGAGCAGTACTTC. Translating it yields CASSSQWEGLDEQYF.

The chain has TRBV15 and TRBJ2-1, with D unresolved. Trimming cost V 3 bases and J 8 bases, with 8 bases left between them. This CDR3 is built from 12 residues. Germline CDR1 and CDR2: LNHNV and YYDKDF (reference sequence). CDR3 nucleotides: TGTGCCACCAGCAGGCCCCGGGATGAGCAGTTCTTC. This gives the protein CATSRPRDEQFF.

V usage is TRBV5-6 and J usage is TRBJ2-5, with a weak D call TRBD1 (6 bases). V was clipped by 3 bases and J by 4 bases, with 13 bases between them. The germline V gene has CDR1 SGHDT and CDR2 YYEEEE. This CDR3 region has 14 residues. CDR3 protein: CASSSTKGGETQYF. The CDR3 region has the DNA TGTGCCAGCAGCTCAACGAAAGGGGGAGAGACCCAGTACTTC.

This chain uses TRBV7-6 with TRBJ2-7; 8 bases align to TRBD1. The length of the CDR3 is 12 residues. Trimming removed 5 bases from V and 5 bases from J; junction bases left unmatched: 2. Germline loops: CDR1 SGHVS, CDR2 FNYEAQ. The chain's CDR3 is CASSRTGNEQYF. In nucleotides, the CDR3 is TGTGCCAGCAGCCGGACAGGGAACGAGCAGTACTTC.

The chain joins TRBV7-8 to TRBJ2-7; 7 nucleotides match TRBD1. Germline V CDR1 and CDR2: SGHVS, FQNEAQ. After removal of 5 bases from V and 3 bases from J, the junction contained 4 bases not matched to a gene. The CDR3 is made up of 13 amino acids. This CDR3 reads CASSPGTDYEQYF. CDR3 bases: TGTGCCAGCAGCCCCGGGACAGACTACGAGCAGTACTTC. Based on the CDR3 plus reference TRBV7-8 and TRBJ2-7, the full variable domain is GAGVSQSPRYKVAKRGQDVALRCDPISGHVSLFWYQQALGQGPEFLTYFQNEAQLDKSGLPSDRFFAERPEGSVSTLKIQRTQQEDSAVYLCASSPGTDYEQYFGPGTRLTVT.

The chain employs TRBV19 and TRBJ2-7; 14 positions match TRBD2. V lost 4 bases and J lost 3; bases outside the gene matches: 14. Germline V gene data show CDR1 as LNHDA and CDR2 as SQIVND (reference sequence). This CDR3 contains 19 residues. CDR3 bases: TGTGCCAGTAGTAGAACAGGCGCGACTAGCGGGAGGGCCGTCTACGAGCAGTACTTC. This gives the protein CASSRTGATSGRAVYEQYF.

V usage is TRBV30 and J usage is TRBJ1-5; D possibly corresponds to TRBD1 (5 bases). Germline V gene sequence: CDR1 GTSNPN, CDR2 SVGIG (reference sequence). The V end lost 4 bases, the J end lost 8 bases, and 15 bases lay between the germline ends. CDR3 length: 13 amino acids. CDR3 nucleotides: TGTGCCTGGAACGGAGGGGACTGGGAGCCCCAGCATTTT. Residues: CAWNGGDWEPQHF.

V gene TRBV5-1 combines with J gene TRBJ2-7; D gene uncertain. Trimming cost V 4 bases and J 0 bases, with 11 bases left between them. The CDR3 is 14 amino acids. Germline CDR1 and CDR2: SGHRS and YFSETQ. The CDR3 DNA reads TGCGCCAGCAGCCTCCTCCCTAGCTCCTACGAGCAGTACTTC. As protein: CASSLLPSSYEQYF.

V is TRBV9 and J is TRBJ2-7, with 8 nucleotides matching TRBD2. Germline V gene data show CDR1 as SGDLS and CDR2 as YYNGEE. V was pared by 0 bases and J by 4 bases, with 3 bases of the junction left unmatched. This CDR3 is built from 14 residues. The CDR3 coding sequence is TGTGCCAGCAGCGTAGGAACTAGCGGATACGAGCAGTACTTC. Protein product: CASSVGTSGYEQYF. Combining the CDR3 with reference TRBV9 and TRBJ2-7 gives the whole variable domain DSGVTQTPKHLITATGQRVTLRCSPRSGDLSVYWYQQSLDQGLQFLIQYYNGEERAKGNILERFSAQQFPDLHSELNLSSLELGDSALYFCASSVGTSGYEQYFGPGTRLTVT.

V gene TRBV28 combines with J gene TRBJ1-3; D is undetermined. Trimming shortened V by 2 bases and J by 4 bases, and 9 bases separated the two germline ends. The CDR3 contains 14 residues. The germline V gene encodes CDR1 MDHEN and CDR2 SYDVKM. The CDR3 DNA reads as TGTGCCAGCAGTTTAGTCGCTCGGGGAAACACCATATATTTT. Its protein product is CASSLVARGNTIYF.

The chain recombines TRBV28 with TRBJ1-2; D not resolved. The CDR3 consists of 11 residues. The germline V and J ends were trimmed by 6 bases and 5 bases, with 7 bases remaining between them. Germline V gene data show CDR1 as MDHEN and CDR2 as SYDVKM. The CDR3 DNA follows: TGTGCCAGCAGCGGCGGGTATGGCTACACCTTC. Translation gives CASSGGYGYTF.

The gene calls are TRBV7-9 and TRBJ1-4; D is unresolved. CDR1 and CDR2 (germline): SEHNR, FQNEAQ (reference sequence). The V end was cut by 2 bases, the J end by 2 bases, with 9 bases between. The CDR3 extends over 15 amino acids. The CDR3 protein is CASSLTVTTNEKLFF. The CDR3 DNA reads TGTGCCAGCAGCTTAACTGTAACTACTAATGAAAAACTGTTTTTT. Filled out from reference TRBV7-9 and TRBJ1-4, the complete variable domain reads DTGVSQNPRHKITKRGQNVTFRCDPISEHNRLYWYRQTLGQGPEFLTYFQNEAQLEKSRLLSDRFSAERPKGSFSTLEIQRTEQGDSAMYLCASSLTVTTNEKLFFGSGTQLSVL.

This chain joins TRBV7-9 and TRBJ1-2, with D uncertain. The CDR3 consists of 12 residues. Germline V gene sequence: CDR1 SEHNR, CDR2 FQNEAQ (reference sequence). V lost 5 bases and J lost 4, with 8 bases in between. CDR3 region: CASSQEIYGYTF. CDR3 DNA sequence: TGTGCCAGCAGCCAAGAGATCTATGGCTACACCTTC.

This chain uses TRBV19 with TRBJ2-4; TRBD2 might be the D (6 bases). Trimming removed 7 bases from V and 5 bases from J, with 18 bases in between. Per the germline V gene, CDR1 is LNHDA and CDR2 is SQIVND (reference sequence). The CDR3 is 15 residues long. CDR3 bases: TGTGCCAGTAACGGGGGACGATATGCCCAAAACATTCAGTACTTC. Its translation is CASNGGRYAQNIQYF.